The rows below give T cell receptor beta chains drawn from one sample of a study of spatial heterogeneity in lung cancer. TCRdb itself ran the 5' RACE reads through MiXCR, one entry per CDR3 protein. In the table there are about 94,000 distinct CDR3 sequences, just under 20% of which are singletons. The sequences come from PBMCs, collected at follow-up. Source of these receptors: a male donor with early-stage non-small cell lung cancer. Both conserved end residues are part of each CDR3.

CASSPGGLQETQYF	TRBJ2-5	TRBV5-1	14
CSAGDGSYEQYF	TRBJ2-7	TRBV29-1	12
CSVGTANNYNEQFF	TRBJ2-1	TRBV29-1	14
CASSLGLAGPYNEQFF	TRBJ2-1	TRBV11-2	16
CASSQDWGQYTQYF	TRBJ2-3	TRBV4-2	14
CASSLVPGAANSPLHF	TRBJ1-6	TRBV5-6	16
CASSSSGLYTDTQYF	TRBJ2-3	TRBV19	15
CSASNPRVSHEQYF	TRBJ2-7	TRBV20-1	14
CASSLLGQGGQPQHF	TRBJ1-5	TRBV27	15
CASSLLSGSAGELFF	TRBJ2-2	TRBV7-3	15
CASSPDEYAAGNTIYF	TRBJ1-3	TRBV7-2	16
CASSLLGKGQGSYEQYF	TRBJ2-7	TRBV5-8	17
CASSYSVGYQETQYF	TRBJ2-5	TRBV6-5	15
CATSDQWRETQYF	TRBJ2-5	TRBV24-1	13
CASSFNGAQETQYF	TRBJ2-5	TRBV5-1	14
CASKGIASRHLNTEAFF	TRBJ1-1	TRBV19	17
CSALVTGVLTF	TRBJ2-6	TRBV20-1	11
CASSVEAGADTQYF	TRBJ2-3	TRBV9	14
CASTLRDQETQYF	TRBJ2-5	TRBV7-9	13
CASSPVRGVGDTQYF	TRBJ2-3	TRBV18	15
CASSPLAVRDEQFF	TRBJ2-1	TRBV18	14
CASNWDTIDTQYF	TRBJ2-3	TRBV6-1	13
CASSLSTSGSPQETQYF	TRBJ2-5	TRBV18	17
CVYRRDIFSGNTIYF	TRBJ1-3	TRBV30	15
CSARTGRTGELFF	TRBJ2-2	TRBV20-1	13
CASSLVPPSGINEQFF	TRBJ2-1	TRBV7-8	16
CSASGSTDTQYF	TRBJ2-3	TRBV20-1	12
CASSQDWGQRNEKLFF	TRBJ1-4	TRBV4-1	16
CASSPTTDSSYEQYF	TRBJ2-7	TRBV18	15
CASSQGRSGEQFF	TRBJ2-1	TRBV3-1	13
CASRPNAQGNTGELFF	TRBJ2-2	TRBV28	16
CASSQVAPGPQETQYF	TRBJ2-5	TRBV4-1	16
CASSLDQGQTQYF	TRBJ2-5	TRBV5-1	13
CASSTGHQETQYF	TRBJ2-5	TRBV9	13
CASSASSTSARISAGELFF	TRBJ2-2	TRBV9	19
CASSLRQGGSEQFF	TRBJ2-1	TRBV6-6	14
CAVTRTISEKLFF	TRBJ1-4	TRBV30	13
CASSLTLSEKLFF	TRBJ1-4	TRBV12-3/TRBV12-4	13
CASSVLRGRAGELFF	TRBJ2-2	TRBV27	15
CASSPMGFSSPDTQYF	TRBJ2-3	TRBV6-5	16
CASSQLTGGRDGYTF	TRBJ1-2	TRBV14	15
CASTEGARGNTIYF	TRBJ1-3	TRBV10-2	14
CASAQGANTEAIF	TRBJ1-1	TRBV27	13
CSATQGNYEQYF	TRBJ2-7	TRBV20-1	12
CASSLLLSYEQYF	TRBJ2-7	TRBV5-1	13
CASSPPGYYGYTF	TRBJ1-2	TRBV18	13
CSVAGRMNTEAFF	TRBJ1-1	TRBV29-1	13
CASSLAPKSEGTGELFF	TRBJ2-2	TRBV5-1	17
CASSLLGSSDTQYF	TRBJ2-3	TRBV2	14
CASSATGYESEQYF	TRBJ2-7	TRBV2	14
CASSPQGNTEAFF	TRBJ1-1	TRBV18	13
CASSFSGSVNTEAFF	TRBJ1-1	TRBV7-2	15
CASKTTQGNEKLFF	TRBJ1-4	TRBV27	14